This entry concerns a single TCR beta chain. Added to each PCR by spiking were synthetic TCR analog templates. The protocol was immunoSEQ multiplex PCR, while the TCRdb copy is restricted to in-frame clones and leaves out a portion. The table shows 60,000 or so clones, with over 75% occurring only once. The CDR3 is made up of 18 amino acids. The V and J ends lost 0 bases and 0 bases respectively, with 13 bases between them. Germline V gene lookup returns CDR1 SGHTS and CDR2 YDEGEE. Sample contribution per patient ranged from 1 to 8, covering pretreatment and on-treatment. These data are taken from a study of PD-L1 blockade in urothelial cancer. Overall study context: Researchers found blood samples held a median of roughly 140,000 T cells.

The receptor was derived from a man between 65 and 79 years old with urothelial cancer. The source material was PBMCs, sampled around atezolizumab (anti-PD-L1) treatment. The chain uses TRBV5-8 and TRBJ2-6, with D maybe TRBD2 (5 bases). This chain's CDR3 is CASSLGLAPNSGANVLTF. The CDR3 DNA follows: TGTGCCAGCAGCTTGGGGCTAGCTCCGAACTCTGGGGCCAACGTCCTGACTTTC.